This T cell receptor (beta chain) was retrieved from a study of T-cell reconstitution after alpha-beta-depleted transplantation in children. During its preparation, the TCRbeta library received unique molecular identifiers. TCRdb re-called the PCR reads through MiXCR, storing one row per CDR3 protein. The sample records approximately 500,000 distinct CDR3 sequences, more than 20% being singletons. Note on this clonotype: Its target is not known.

Broader study findings: Reports say that about two months after transplant, the alpha-beta T cells came out of several hundred graft clones that had expanded. Most T-cell counts and diversity one year after the transplant came from T cells that were newly produced.

The source of this sequence is a boy in the first two years of life with Wiskott-Aldrich syndrome, due to receive a stem cell transplant. Sequencing was performed on PBMCs, taken before TCRalphabeta/CD19-depleted stem cell transplant.

The CDR3 DNA reads TGTGCCAGCAGCCCATCGACAGGGATGCGGTCTATTATGAGTGGCTACACCTTC. As protein: CASSPSTGMRSIMSGYTF. The chain has TRBV4-2 and TRBJ1-2; TRBD1 matches 7 bases. CDR1 and CDR2 from the germline V gene are LGHNA and YNFKEQ. This CDR3 contains 18 residues. V lost 4 bases, J lost 7 bases, and 21 bases stayed unmatched.